This T cell receptor beta chain was recorded in a study of CD8 T cells in ankylosing spondylitis. The table lists this clonotype with many counts. Its antigen is as yet unknown. Findings and caveats of the study: Fewer than 10 highly homologous variants formed a TCR beta motif that appeared characteristic of ankylosing spondylitis blood.

The CDR3 has 15 residues. Trimming at V came to 4 bases and at J to 3 bases, leaving 1 base not matched to a gene. CDR1 and CDR2 (germline): SGHTA, FQGTGA. One entry per CDR3 protein results from TCRdb running MiXCR on the 5' RACE reads. The profile covers about 240,000 distinct CDR3 sequences, with less than 9.5% appearing a single time and 4.5% to 5% taken by the ten largest. The sequence was collected from a female donor with ankylosing spondylitis or in good health (not recorded which). The material sequenced was blood, either unsorted or a sorted T cell fraction (not recorded which). This chain joins TRBV7-3 and TRBJ2-3; 13 nucleotides line up with TRBD2. CDR3 region: CASSSGLAGTDTQYF. CDR3 coding DNA: TGTGCCAGCAGCTCGGGACTAGCGGGAACAGATACGCAGTATTTT.